The rows below give T cell receptor beta chains drawn from one sample of a study of cytomegalovirus exposure and HLA in healthy donors. Measured with immunoSEQ multiplex PCR; TCRdb has only the in-frame clones, and not every one. The sample carries about 79,000 clones, 93% recorded once. Sequencing was carried out using PBMCs. Receptor source: a woman under 40 in good health and CMV-seronegative. The CDR3 runs from the conserved cysteine through the conserved F or W.

j_call v_call cdr3_length cdr3_aa
TRBJ2-4 TRBV4-2 19 CASSQDIPRRSLAKNIQYF
TRBJ2-6 TRBV18 17 CASSPPGLKAGANVLTF
TRBJ2-7 TRBV5-1 14 CASSLVGTEDEQYF
TRBJ2-7 TRBV14 14 CASSQFQGTYEQYF
TRBJ2-1 TRBV4-1 17 CASTTLAGGPNYNEQFF
TRBJ1-1 TRBV18 12 CASSPTGIEAFF
TRBJ2-4 TRBV30 14 CAWSAGQGKNIQYF
TRBJ1-5 TRBV5-6 15 CASSRSGTGSQPQHF
TRBJ1-1 TRBV7-9 14 CASSPRLTNTEAFF
TRBJ2-3 TRBV5-1 15 CASSLQGIGTDTQYF
TRBJ1-5 TRBV7-2 15 CASSLAWSSNQPQHF
TRBJ1-1 TRBV28 13 CASSLRGTGRAFF
TRBJ1-6 TRBV18 15 CASSFDTFYNSPLHF
TRBJ1-1 TRBV28 11 CASKGDTEAFF
TRBJ2-3 TRBV10-3 17 CAISDWTSGGTTDTQYF
TRBJ1-2 TRBV5-1 14 CASSLSGATPKYTF
TRBJ2-1 TRBV7-3 16 CASSSDRDRGGNEQFF
TRBJ1-4 TRBV4-2 17 CASSRELPGTTNEKLFF
TRBJ1-2 TRBV7-2 13 CASSVQGNYGYTF
TRBJ1-5 TRBV7-9 13 CAGTGTGDQPQHF
TRBJ1-3 TRBV7-2 15 CASSRDRGTGNTIYF
TRBJ2-3 TRBV27 16 CASRSFGSPDTDTQYF
TRBJ1-5 TRBV4-1 16 CASSQVVGTGIQPQHF
TRBJ2-1 TRBV7-2 14 CASRPNPGGGEQFF
TRBJ1-2 TRBV27 12 CASSSGNYGYTF
TRBJ1-2 TRBV19 16 CASTQPDRQTNYGYTF